This T cell receptor beta chain is drawn from a study of T-cell reconstitution after alpha-beta-depleted transplantation in children. V dropped 11 bases and J dropped 8 bases, with 23 bases sitting between them. Germline V gives CDR1 KGHDR, CDR2 SFDVKD. There are 14 residues in the CDR3. TCRbeta library preparation incorporated unique molecular identifiers. One entry per CDR3 protein, called by TCRdb with MiXCR from the PCR reads. The sample lists hundreds of thousands of distinct CDR3 sequences, 15% to 20% occurring once. This clonotype was seen a few times. This sample comprised PBMCs from the stem cell graft donor, obtained from the stem cell graft. The TCR was taken from a human donor who donated a stem cell graft to a child with acute myeloid leukemia. This chain uses TRBV24-1 with TRBJ1-2, with D tentatively TRBD1 (6 bases). DNA for the CDR3: TGTGCCAGACACAGGACAGCAGGAGGCTTCGGCTACACCTTC. Residues: CARHRTAGGFGYTF.